One and the same sample provided the 30 T cell receptor beta chains below, sequenced in a study of cytomegalovirus exposure and HLA in healthy donors. TCRdb's table, derived via immunoSEQ multiplex PCR, lists solely in-frame clones and lacks some. This sample carries about 170,000 clones, about 86% of them seen once, and the ten largest clones take roughly 1.5%. Sequences were obtained from PBMCs. These receptor sequences come from a young woman in good health and CMV-seronegative.

V is TRBV15 and J is TRBJ1-2; D call uncertain. There are 14 residues in the CDR3. Germline V gene data show CDR1 as LNHNV and CDR2 as YYDKDF (reference sequence). Deletions cut 0 bases from V and 4 bases from J, with 9 bases between. The CDR3 loop reads CATSRDRRGYGYTF. The CDR3 DNA reads as TGTGCCACCAGCAGAGATCGCCGAGGCTATGGCTACACCTTC. Full variable domain (remainder filled in from reference TRBV15 and TRBJ1-2): DAMVIQNPRYQVTQFGKPVTLSCSQTLNHNVMYWYQQKSSQAPKLLFHYYDKDFNNEADTPDNFQSRRPNTSFCFLDIRSPGLGDTAMYLCATSRDRRGYGYTFGSGTRLTVV.

CDR3 DNA: TGTGCCAGCAGCAGTAGCGGGGGGGCGGCCACCGGGGAGCTGTTTTTT. It is translated as CASSSSGGAATGELFF. The chain uses TRBV4-2 and TRBJ2-2, with TRBD2 matching 11 bases. This CDR3 is built from 16 residues. After removal of 5 bases from V and 4 bases from J, the junction contained 6 bases not matched to a gene. The germline CDR1 and CDR2 sequences are LGHNA and YNFKEQ.

The chain combines TRBV28 with TRBJ2-3; 7 bases are shared with TRBD2. The germline gives CDR1 MDHEN, CDR2 SYDVKM. The J segment lost 7 bases and the V segment lost 7 bases, leaving 14 bases of the junction unmatched. The CDR3 runs to 15 residues. CDR3 amino acids: CASTFGDYTSNTQYF. CDR3 in DNA: TGTGCCAGCACTTTTGGGGACTACACCTCAAATACGCAGTATTTT. Full variable domain (missing parts from reference TRBV28 and TRBJ2-3): DVKVTQSSRYLVKRTGEKVFLECVQDMDHENMFWYRQDPGLGLRLIYFSYDVKMKEKGDIPEGYSVSREKKERFSLILESASTNQTSMYLCASTFGDYTSNTQYFGPGTRLTVL.

V usage is TRBV7-9 and J usage is TRBJ2-2; D is undetermined. V was trimmed by 4 bases and J by 8 bases, leaving 8 bases between them. The CDR3 is 12 residues long. Germline V gene sequence: CDR1 SEHNR, CDR2 FQNEAQ (reference sequence). CDR3 in DNA: TGTGCCAGCAGCTCATTCGAGGGGGAGCTGTTTTTT. It translates to CASSSFEGELFF.

The CDR3 protein is CATMGGGGRDTGELFF. CDR3 bases: TGTGCCACCATGGGCGGGGGCGGCCGAGACACCGGGGAGCTGTTTTTT. The chain joins TRBV15 to TRBJ2-2; tentative D call: TRBD2 (7 bases). V was cut by 7 bases and J by 3 bases, with 18 bases left in between. This CDR3 has 16 residues. Germline CDR1 reads LNHNV; CDR2 reads YYDKDF (reference sequence).

The V gene is TRBV9, the J gene TRBJ2-1; the D gene is possibly TRBD2 (5 bases). There are 14 residues in the CDR3. Germline-derived CDR1 and CDR2 are SGDLS and YYNGEE. Trimming shortened V by 1 base and J by 7 bases, and 12 bases separated the two germline ends. The chain's CDR3 is CASSVSVAFNEQFF. The DNA for the CDR3 is TGTGCCAGCAGCGTATCGGTAGCGTTTAATGAGCAGTTCTTC.

The J gene is TRBJ1-2, the V gene TRBV6-5; maybe TRBD1 (6 bases). The V and J ends lost 6 bases and 8 bases respectively, with 13 bases between them. Germline V lookup: CDR1 MNHEY, CDR2 SVGAGI. The CDR3 totals 12 residues. The CDR3 region is CASSRRGEGYTF. Here the CDR3 DNA reads TGTGCCAGCAGCCGCAGGGGAGAGGGCTACACCTTC.

The chain has TRBV19 and TRBJ1-5; unclear D gene. Germline CDR1 and CDR2: LNHDA and SQIVND (reference sequence). The CDR3 runs to 18 residues. The ends were cut back, 6 bases at V and 0 bases at J, with 21 bases in the middle. CDR3 sequence: CASRKGVTNFNSNQPQHF. CDR3 sequence (DNA): TGTGCCAGTAGGAAGGGAGTAACAAACTTTAATAGCAATCAGCCCCAGCATTTT.

This clone was seen only a few times. The chain links TRBV5-6 to TRBJ1-1, with 9 bases aligning to TRBD1. The V segment lost 3 bases and the J segment 0 bases; nucleotides outside the gene matches: 3. Germline V gene data show CDR1 as SGHDT and CDR2 as YYEEEE. CDR3 length: 15 residues. The CDR3 here is CASSSGQGLNTEAFF. The CDR3 DNA reads TGTGCCAGCAGCTCAGGACAGGGGTTGAACACTGAAGCTTTCTTT.

In the case of this clone: In the same sample, other DNA sequences code for this CDR3. The rearrangement links TRBV7-2 to TRBJ1-5; a weak D match, TRBD1 (5 bases). This CDR3 is built from 14 residues. Germline loops: CDR1 SGHTA, CDR2 FQGNSA. Trimming shortened V by 4 bases and J by 6 bases, and 13 bases separated the two germline ends. For the CDR3, the DNA is TGTGCCAGCAGCTCCCAGGGTGGTGGTCAGCCCCAGCATTTT. This translates into CASSSQGGGQPQHF.

The rearrangement uses TRBV5-4 and TRBJ2-1; perhaps TRBD2 as D (6 bases). This CDR3 spans 16 amino acids. V was clipped by 0 bases and J by 1 base, with 11 bases between them. CDR1 SGHNT and CDR2 YYREEE come from the germline V gene (reference sequence). This CDR3 reads CASSLDMGGSYNEQFF. CDR3 nucleotide sequence: TGTGCCAGCAGCTTGGATATGGGGGGTTCCTACAATGAGCAGTTCTTC.

The CDR3 nucleotides read TGTGCCAGCCGCGGGGACCCCGGCAATTATAATTCACCCCTCCACTTT. It yields the protein CASRGDPGNYNSPLHF. This chain links TRBV14 with TRBJ1-6, with D possibly TRBD1 on 5 matching bases. Trimming pared 8 bases from V and 4 bases from J, leaving 18 bases between. CDR1 and CDR2 from the germline V gene are SGHDN and FVKESK. The CDR3 contains 16 residues.

The sample holds one count of this clone. This chain joins TRBV27 and TRBJ2-1; no reliable D call. The V end was cut by 3 bases, the J end by 0 bases, with 3 bases between. There are 13 residues in the CDR3. Germline V gene sequence: CDR1 MNHEY, CDR2 SMNVEV (reference sequence). Written as DNA, the CDR3 is TGTGCCAGCAGTTTTCGCTCCTACAATGAGCAGTTCTTC. It specifies CASSFRSYNEQFF.

The V gene is TRBV6-6, the J gene TRBJ2-7, with 7 bases matching TRBD1. CDR1 and CDR2 from the germline V gene are MNHNY and SVGAGI (reference sequence). The CDR3 runs to 15 residues. V was pared by 4 bases and J by 4 bases, with 10 bases of the junction left unmatched. CDR3 amino acids: CASSSTGQPSYEQYF. In DNA, the CDR3 is TGTGCCAGCAGTTCCACGGGACAGCCATCGTACGAGCAGTACTTC.

This sequence joins TRBV2 and TRBJ2-5, with 9 bases identical to TRBD1. Unmatched junction bases numbered 9, after V lost 8 bases and J lost 5 bases. This CDR3 contains 14 residues. Germline lookup yields CDR1 SNHLY and CDR2 FYNNEI. The CDR3 DNA follows: TGTGCCAGCTCCGTAGACAGGGGGTCGGAGACCCAGTACTTC. Its translation: CASSVDRGSETQYF. Full variable domain (outside the CDR3, taken from reference TRBV2 and TRBJ2-5): EPEVTQTPSHQVTQMGQEVILRCVPISNHLYFYWYRQILGQKVEFLVSFYNNEISEKSEIFDDQFSVERPDGSNFTLKIRSTKLEDSAMYFCASSVDRGSETQYFGPGTRLLVL.

The chain joins TRBV7-8 to TRBJ2-5, with 8 bases lining up with TRBD2. In germline, CDR1 is SGHVS, CDR2 FQNEAQ. V dropped 3 bases and J dropped 0; count of bases not matched to a gene: 6. CDR3 length equals 16 residues. The CDR3 protein is CASSFGLAADQETQYF. CDR3 nucleotides: TGTGCCAGCAGCTTCGGACTAGCTGCCGACCAAGAGACCCAGTACTTC.

The V gene is TRBV6-1, the J gene TRBJ1-1, with unresolved D. Germline assignment: CDR1 MNHNS and CDR2 SASEGT. The CDR3 consists of 11 residues. V gave up 6 bases and J gave up 8 bases, with 10 bases separating them. In DNA form, the CDR3 reads TGTGCCAGCAGCCGTGGTACAGAAGCTTTCTTT. Its translation is CASSRGTEAFF.

The genes are TRBV5-1 and TRBJ2-7; 12 nucleotides agree with TRBD2. CDR3 size: 16 residues. Germline values: CDR1 SGHRS, CDR2 YFSETQ. Trimming cost V 3 bases and J 2 bases; bases outside gene matches: 6. This chain's CDR3 is CASSSVTSGGPYEQYF. CDR3 DNA sequence: TGCGCCAGCAGCTCCGTGACTAGCGGGGGCCCCTACGAGCAGTACTTC.

The rearrangement uses TRBV4-1 and TRBJ1-2; the match to TRBD1 covers 8 bases. Germline loops: CDR1 MGHRA, CDR2 YSYEKL. CDR3 length equals 16 residues. V gave up 3 bases and J gave up 4 bases; unmatched junction bases: 10. CDR3 bases: TGCGCCAGCAGCCAGAACCCCAGGGGGCGCATCTATGGCTACACCTTC. It specifies CASSQNPRGRIYGYTF.

V gene TRBV5-1 combines with J gene TRBJ2-3, with D possibly being TRBD2 (6 bases). V was trimmed by 3 bases and J by 2 bases, leaving 10 bases between them. CDR1 and CDR2 from the germline V gene are SGHRS and YFSETQ. This CDR3 is built from 14 residues. CDR3 DNA: TGCGCCAGCAGCTCGGGACTTGACACAGATACGCAGTATTTT. Translating gives CASSSGLDTDTQYF.

The rearrangement links TRBV7-6 to TRBJ2-3; 7 positions match TRBD2. The CDR3 is 16 amino acids. With 1 base clipped from V and 1 base from J, the junction kept 5 bases outside the gene matches. Germline V gives CDR1 SGHVS, CDR2 FNYEAQ. DNA of the CDR3: TGTGCCAGCAGCTTAGGGGCTAGCGGACGCACAGATACGCAGTATTTT. It encodes CASSLGASGRTDTQYF.

In this sample, this clone turned up once. J is TRBJ2-7 and V is TRBV7-8; 11 bases match TRBD2. In germline, CDR1 is SGHVS, CDR2 FQNEAQ. This CDR3 is built from 16 residues. V lost 1 base to trimming and J lost 5 bases; unmatched junction nucleotides: 7. The CDR3 nucleotides are TGTGCCAGCAGCTTAGACGTAGCGGGGGGGCTTGACGAGCAGTACTTC. Its protein is CASSLDVAGGLDEQYF. Based on the CDR3 plus reference TRBV7-8 and TRBJ2-7, the full variable domain is GAGVSQSPRYKVAKRGQDVALRCDPISGHVSLFWYQQALGQGPEFLTYFQNEAQLDKSGLPSDRFFAERPEGSVSTLKIQRTQQEDSAVYLCASSLDVAGGLDEQYFGPGTRLTVT.

The chain joins TRBV7-2 to TRBJ1-5; D ambiguous. With 5 bases removed from V and 3 bases from J, the gap between germline ends came to 8 bases. The CDR3 extends over 13 amino acids. Germline V lookup: CDR1 SGHTA, CDR2 FQGNSA. The CDR3 sequence is CASSPRVNQPQHF. The DNA for the CDR3 is TGTGCCAGCAGCCCTCGGGTCAATCAGCCCCAGCATTTT.

V usage is TRBV6-5 and J usage is TRBJ2-1, with 9 bases that match TRBD2. The germline CDR1 and CDR2 sequences are MNHEY and SVGAGI. Trimming cost V 6 bases and J 7 bases; bases outside gene matches: 4. The CDR3 totals 13 residues. The CDR3 here is CASSRGGGNEQFF. DNA of the CDR3: TGTGCCAGCAGCCGCGGGGGGGGGAATGAGCAGTTCTTC.

The chain has TRBV18 and TRBJ2-2; no clear D gene. Germline V gene data show CDR1 as KGHSH and CDR2 as LQKENI. This CDR3 contains 15 residues. The ends were cut back, 2 bases at V and 3 bases at J, with 10 bases in the middle. The CDR3 DNA reads TGTGCCAGCTCACCAACGTGGAGATACACCGGGGAGCTGTTTTTT. As protein: CASSPTWRYTGELFF.

The CDR3 bases are TGTGCCAGCAGTGAAGGAACAGTAAGCAATCAGCCCCAGCATTTT. It translates to CASSEGTVSNQPQHF. The chain has TRBV6-1 and TRBJ1-5; unclear D gene. There are 15 residues in the CDR3. V was pared by 1 base and J by 1 base, with 8 bases between. Per germline, CDR1 MNHNS and CDR2 SASEGT.

The chain joins TRBV2 to TRBJ1-2; maybe TRBD1 (5 bases). Trimming took off 7 bases at V and 4 bases at J, with 13 bases between the two ends. The germline CDR1 and CDR2 sequences are SNHLY and FYNNEI. This CDR3 contains 13 residues. CDR3 sequence (DNA): TGTGCCAGCATTCTCCGGGACTCCTATGGCTACACCTTC. Protein product: CASILRDSYGYTF.

The chain links TRBV5-6 to TRBJ1-4; D not resolved. Germline V lookup: CDR1 SGHDT, CDR2 YYEEEE. This CDR3 is built from 13 residues. With 2 bases removed from V and 4 bases from J, the gap between germline ends came to 6 bases. The CDR3 nucleotides read TGTGCCAGCAGCTTAGTCAGTAATGAAAAACTGTTTTTT. The encoded protein is CASSLVSNEKLFF.

The chain uses TRBV4-1 and TRBJ2-2; possibly TRBD1 for D (5 bases). V gave up 4 bases and J gave up 0 bases, with 12 bases separating them. This CDR3 has 16 amino acids. Germline lookup yields CDR1 MGHRA and CDR2 YSYEKL. CDR3 loop: CASSLQGNPNTGELFF. In nucleotides, the CDR3 is TGCGCCAGCAGCCTTCAGGGAAATCCGAACACCGGGGAGCTGTTTTTT.

The J gene is TRBJ1-2, the V gene TRBV6-1; D not resolved. The germline V and J ends were trimmed by 4 bases and 4 bases, with 13 bases remaining between them. The CDR3 length is 14 residues. From germline, CDR1 is MNHNS and CDR2 SASEGT. As DNA, the CDR3 is TGTGCCAGCAGTGTCCAGGAAGGACTCTATGGCTACACCTTC. Translating it yields CASSVQEGLYGYTF.